These 29 T cell receptor beta chains were all obtained from the same sample, sequenced in a study of OX40 agonist ivuxolimab in advanced cancers. Generated by immunoSEQ multiplex PCR, the TCRdb table keeps only in-frame clones and is missing some. The sample includes approximately 73,000 clones, around 87% of them seen just once. Material: CD4+ or CD8+ T cells sorted from blood, obtained in a trial of the OX40 agonist ivuxolimab. The receptors come from an adult with an advanced solid tumor such as melanoma, head and neck, liver or kidney cancer.

The CDR3 DNA sequence: TGTGCCAGCTCACCGTCCATGAACACTGAAGCTTTCTTT. Protein: CASSPSMNTEAFF. This chain uses TRBV18 with TRBJ1-1; D gene unclear. Trimming took 3 bases from V and 0 from J, leaving 5 bases between them. CDR3 length: 13 residues. From germline, CDR1 is KGHSH and CDR2 LQKENI.

There are a few counts of this clone. The gene calls are TRBV5-6 and TRBJ1-5, with a tentative D call TRBD1 (5 bases). Germline V CDR1 and CDR2: SGHDT, YYEEEE. The CDR3 extends over 15 amino acids. Trimming took off 2 bases at V and 6 bases at J, with 15 bases between the two ends. CDR3 protein: CASSFLTAPPQPQHF. The CDR3, as DNA: TGTGCCAGCAGCTTCCTGACAGCACCGCCTCAGCCCCAGCATTTT.

The chain recombines TRBV28 with TRBJ2-5; possibly TRBD1 or TRBD2 for D (5 bases each). The CDR3 covers 16 residues. Germline CDR1 is MDHEN and CDR2 is SYDVKM. Trimming stripped 4 bases from V and 1 base from J, with 16 bases between. The DNA of the CDR3 is TGTGCCAGCAGTTCCTGGGGACCCCAACCCCAAGAGACCCAGTACTTC. This gives the protein CASSSWGPQPQETQYF.

This clone was detected once. The chain couples TRBV27 to TRBJ2-2; the D is unclear. The CDR3 is 12 residues long. The V gene's germline CDR1 is MNHEY and CDR2 SMNVEV (reference sequence). Trimming cost V 3 bases and J 7 bases, with 6 bases left between them. DNA of the CDR3: TGTGCCAGCAGTTTGATAGGCGGGGAGCTGTTTTTT. Amino acids: CASSLIGGELFF.

This clone was detected only a few times. J is TRBJ2-1 and V is TRBV7-9, with D possibly being TRBD1 or TRBD2 (5 bases each). V was clipped by 4 bases and J by 11 bases, with 18 bases between them. The germline V gene has CDR1 SEHNR and CDR2 FQNEAQ (reference sequence). The CDR3 extends over 14 amino acids. The chain's CDR3 is CASSSERPPGQQFF. DNA for the CDR3: TGTGCCAGCAGCTCGGAGAGGCCTCCGGGGCAGCAGTTCTTC.

The V and J genes are TRBV6-1 and TRBJ2-7; 7 positions match TRBD2. CDR1 and CDR2 (germline): MNHNS, SASEGT. The CDR3 contains 14 residues. The V gene end was trimmed by 3 bases and the J gene end by 13 bases; junction bases not matched to a gene: 15. The CDR3 nucleotides are TGTGCCAGCAGTGAGGGGGGGAAAAGGCCGGGCTATTACTTC. Translation: CASSEGGKRPGYYF.

As to this clone: Other DNA sequences in the sample encode the same CDR3. The chain couples TRBV14 to TRBJ2-2; no clear D gene. The V end was cut by 4 bases, the J end by 5 bases, with 8 bases between. Looked up from germline, CDR1 is SGHDN and CDR2 is FVKESK. The CDR3 has 13 residues. The CDR3 DNA is TGTGCCAGCAGCCCTTCCAGGACCGGGGAGCTGTTTTTT. This codes for CASSPSRTGELFF.

The CDR3 loop reads CASSFLTGGANEKLFF. CDR3 sequence (DNA): TGTGCCAGCAGCTTTTTAACAGGGGGCGCAAATGAAAAACTGTTTTTT. This chain uses TRBV5-6 with TRBJ1-4, with 9 bases aligning to TRBD1. After removal of 2 bases from V and 5 bases from J, the junction contained 7 bases not matched to a gene. The CDR3 is 16 residues long. Germline V gives CDR1 SGHDT, CDR2 YYEEEE.

The genes are TRBV7-9 and TRBJ1-4; maybe TRBD1 (6 bases). This CDR3 has 15 amino acids. V dropped 5 bases and J dropped 4 bases, with 14 bases sitting between them. The germline gives CDR1 SEHNR, CDR2 FQNEAQ (reference sequence). The CDR3 loop reads CASSLDRSLNEKLFF. The DNA for the CDR3 is TGTGCCAGCAGCCTAGACAGGTCACTTAATGAAAAACTGTTTTTT.

This chain links TRBV5-6 with TRBJ2-5; 9 bases fit TRBD2. This CDR3 region has 18 residues. The germline V gene has CDR1 SGHDT and CDR2 YYEEEE. V trimming: 3 bases; J trimming: 5 bases; junction bases outside the gene matches: 17. Here the CDR3 DNA reads TGTGCCAGCAGCTCCCCCTTGGGTAGTAGCGGGAGTTACGAGACCCAGTACTTC. This codes for CASSSPLGSSGSYETQYF.

The chain uses TRBV28 and TRBJ1-2, with 8 bases fitting TRBD1. The CDR3 contains 15 residues. Germline loops: CDR1 MDHEN, CDR2 SYDVKM. Trimming took 7 bases from V and 5 from J; bases not matched to a gene: 12. In nucleotides, the CDR3 is TGTGCCAGCATGGGGGTAAGGACAGGGTTTTATGGCTACACCTTC. Its translation: CASMGVRTGFYGYTF.

V gene TRBV5-6 combines with J gene TRBJ2-4; 9 bases align to TRBD1. Germline loops: CDR1 SGHDT, CDR2 YYEEEE. J was trimmed by 6 bases and V by 4 bases; bases with no gene match: 5. The CDR3 is made up of 14 amino acids. DNA of the CDR3: TGTGCCAGCAGCCGTCCGGGACAGGGAAACATTCAGTACTTC. Translated: CASSRPGQGNIQYF.

This chain links TRBV5-6 with TRBJ2-7, with D unresolved. Germline V gene sequence: CDR1 SGHDT, CDR2 YYEEEE. This CDR3 spans 12 amino acids. The V end was cut by 2 bases, the J end by 11 bases, with 14 bases between. CDR3 sequence reads: CASSFQARMEYF. The CDR3 DNA sequence: TGTGCCAGCAGCTTTCAGGCCCGTATGGAGTACTTC.

V and J are TRBV28 and TRBJ2-7; D possibly matches TRBD1 or TRBD2 (5 bases each). CDR1 is MDHEN and CDR2 is SYDVKM in the germline V gene. V was shortened by 5 bases and J by 1 base, with 18 bases between the two germline ends. There are 16 residues in the CDR3. The CDR3 nucleotides read TGTGCCAGCAGTCCTACATGGGGGAAACTATCCTACGAGCAGTACTTC. It codes for CASSPTWGKLSYEQYF.

The count of this clone is one. The V and J genes are TRBV29-1 and TRBJ2-2, with unresolved D. Trimming stripped 5 bases from V and 2 bases from J, with 9 bases between. In germline, CDR1 is SQVTM, CDR2 ANQGSEA. CDR3 length: 13 amino acids. The CDR3 coding sequence is TGCAGCGTTCCCGGACCCAACACCGGGGAGCTGTTTTTT. Translated, it gives CSVPGPNTGELFF.

The rearrangement links TRBV6-6 to TRBJ1-4; the D gene is possibly TRBD1 (5 bases). V dropped 6 bases and J dropped 0 bases, with 8 bases sitting between them. CDR1 is MNHNY and CDR2 is SVGAGI in the germline V gene (reference sequence). CDR3 length: 14 residues. The CDR3 sequence: CASRVTATNEKLFF. The CDR3 DNA sequence: TGTGCCAGCAGGGTGACAGCAACTAATGAAAAACTGTTTTTT.

The CDR3 DNA reads as TGTGCCAGTAGTATAGATGCGGGGAAACGGGATGGCTACACCTTC. This encodes CASSIDAGKRDGYTF. J is TRBJ1-2 and V is TRBV19; D is undetermined. V was pared by 0 bases and J by 6 bases, with 14 bases between. This CDR3 comprises 15 residues. CDR1 is LNHDA, CDR2 SQIVND, per germline (reference sequence).

The CDR3, as DNA: TGTGCCAGCAGTGAACGCCGGACCCATCATCCAGATACGCAGTATTTT. Protein: CASSERRTHHPDTQYF. This chain connects TRBV2 to TRBJ2-3; D not resolved. The V gene's germline CDR1 is SNHLY and CDR2 FYNNEI. V dropped 2 bases and J dropped 4 bases, with 16 bases sitting between them. This CDR3 contains 16 residues.

The chain joins TRBV11-2 to TRBJ2-3, with D hard to call. The CDR3 runs to 13 residues. V was clipped by 3 bases and J by 1 base, with 5 bases between them. The germline gives CDR1 SGHAT, CDR2 FQNNGV. CDR3 protein: CASSFGGTDTQYF. The CDR3 nucleotides are TGTGCCAGCAGCTTTGGGGGCACAGATACGCAGTATTTT. Together with reference TRBV11-2 and TRBJ2-3, the CDR3 gives the full variable domain: EAGVAQSPRYKIIEKRQSVAFWCNPISGHATLYWYQQILGQGPKLLIQFQNNGVVDDSQLPKDRFSAERLKGVDSTLKIQPAKLEDSAVYLCASSFGGTDTQYFGPGTRLTVL.

The chain joins TRBV9 to TRBJ2-2; unclear D gene. This CDR3 has 13 amino acids. Germline-derived CDR1 and CDR2 are SGDLS and YYNGEE. The V gene lost 0 bases and the J gene lost 8 bases, with 8 bases spanning the gap. The chain's CDR3 is CASSVGGSGELFF. Here the CDR3 DNA reads TGTGCCAGCAGCGTAGGTGGATCGGGGGAGCTGTTTTTT.

The chain uses TRBV5-1 and TRBJ2-7, with D uncertain. The CDR3 covers 11 residues. Trimming took 3 bases from V and 4 from J, leaving 5 bases between them. Germline loops: CDR1 SGHRS, CDR2 YFSETQ. The CDR3 here is CASSSSYEQYF. Here the CDR3 DNA reads TGCGCCAGCAGCTCGTCATACGAGCAGTACTTC.

The table lists this clone with a count of one. V and J are TRBV6-1 and TRBJ2-5; the D is unclear. V lost 2 bases and J 5 bases, leaving 12 bases between the germline ends. The CDR3 loop spans 14 amino acids. CDR1 MNHNS and CDR2 SASEGT come from the germline V gene. In DNA form, the CDR3 reads TGTGCCAGCAGTGAAACACGGGCCGGGGAGACCCAGTACTTC. It translates to CASSETRAGETQYF.

This clone appeared a single time. The chain has TRBV18 and TRBJ2-3, with unresolved D. The V gene's germline CDR1 is KGHSH and CDR2 LQKENI. V lost 4 bases and J 4 bases, leaving 3 bases between the germline ends. The CDR3 is made up of 11 amino acids. In DNA form, the CDR3 reads TGTGCCAGCTCACAAGCAGATACGCAGTATTTT. Translated: CASSQADTQYF.

This clone was recorded a few times. This chain links TRBV10-3 with TRBJ1-1; perhaps TRBD1 as D (5 bases). V was shortened by 11 bases and J by 5 bases, with 18 bases between the two germline ends. Germline CDR1 and CDR2: ENHRY and SYGVKD. The CDR3 is 13 residues long. The CDR3 region is CAARTGGRTEAFF. The CDR3 bases are TGTGCCGCTAGGACGGGGGGTCGGACTGAAGCTTTCTTT.

V usage is TRBV5-1 and J usage is TRBJ1-1; TRBD1 is a possible D gene (6 bases). Germline V CDR1 and CDR2: SGHRS, YFSETQ. Trimming shortened V by 2 bases and J by 1 base, and 9 bases separated the two germline ends. This CDR3 comprises 14 residues. In DNA, the CDR3 is TGCGCCAGCAGCTTCGGAGGGGGGAACACTGAAGCTTTCTTT. Residues: CASSFGGGNTEAFF.

The gene calls are TRBV5-1 and TRBJ2-3; no definite D call. CDR3 length: 15 residues. V was clipped by 0 bases and J by 1 base, with 9 bases between them. In germline, CDR1 is SGHRS, CDR2 YFSETQ. This CDR3 reads CASSLESLGTDTQYF. CDR3 nucleotides: TGCGCCAGCAGCTTGGAGTCATTAGGCACAGATACGCAGTATTTT.

V is TRBV4-2 and J is TRBJ2-7; 11 bases map to TRBD2. The trim removed 0 bases at V and 12 bases at J, leaving 7 bases unmatched. Germline V CDR1 and CDR2: LGHNA, YNFKEQ. The CDR3 is 14 residues long. This chain's CDR3 is CASSQETSGTQWYF. Here the CDR3 DNA reads TGTGCCAGCAGCCAAGAGACTAGCGGGACCCAGTGGTACTTC.

The chain joins TRBV18 to TRBJ1-4, with D unresolved. The CDR3 extends over 15 amino acids. Germline V gene lookup returns CDR1 KGHSH and CDR2 LQKENI. V shed 0 bases and J shed 7 bases, with 12 bases lying between them. CDR3: CASSPPSPSGEKLFF. CDR3 bases: TGTGCCAGCTCACCACCTTCTCCTTCGGGTGAAAAACTGTTTTTT. The full variable domain, with the rest looked up from reference TRBV18 and TRBJ1-4, is NAGVMQNPRHLVRRRGQEARLRCSPMKGHSHVYWYRQLPEEGLKFMVYLQKENIIDESGMPKERFSAEFPKEGPSILRIQQVVRGDSAAYFCASSPPSPSGEKLFFGSGTQLSVL.

The V and J genes are TRBV6-5 and TRBJ1-1; 7 nucleotides line up with TRBD1. The germline gives CDR1 MNHEY, CDR2 SVGAGI. Trimming removed 2 bases from V and 5 bases from J; junction bases left unmatched: 8. CDR3 length: 15 amino acids. CDR3 nucleotide sequence: TGTGCCAGCAGTTACGGGTCAGGGGGGAAAACTGAAGCTTTCTTT. This codes for CASSYGSGGKTEAFF.